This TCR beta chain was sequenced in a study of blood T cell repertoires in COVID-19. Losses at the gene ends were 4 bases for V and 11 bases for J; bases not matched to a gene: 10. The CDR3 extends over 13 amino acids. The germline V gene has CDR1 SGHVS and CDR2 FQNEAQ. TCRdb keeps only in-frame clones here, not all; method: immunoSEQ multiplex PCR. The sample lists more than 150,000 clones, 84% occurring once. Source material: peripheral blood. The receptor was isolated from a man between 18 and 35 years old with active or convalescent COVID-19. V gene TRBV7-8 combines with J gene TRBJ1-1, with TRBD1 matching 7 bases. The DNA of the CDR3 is TGTGCCAGCAGCTCGCAAATCCAACAGGGGGCTTTCTTT. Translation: CASSSQIQQGAFF.